This T cell receptor (beta chain) was captured by sequencing in a study of technical replicates of blood from several donors. This table comes from immunoSEQ multiplex PCR, and its TCRdb copy is limited to in-frame clones, with some not included. Here the sample spans approximately 85,000 clones, approximately 95% being singletons. This CDR3 spans 16 amino acids. The germline gives CDR1 MNHEY, CDR2 SMNVEV (reference sequence). Deletions cut 4 bases from V and 2 bases from J, with 18 bases between. V gene TRBV27 combines with J gene TRBJ2-7, with D possibly being TRBD2 (7 bases). The sample comprised T cells isolated from PBMCs. This receptor was obtained from a human donor in good health. CDR3: CASSSPGGRTPYEQYF. The CDR3 DNA reads as TGTGCCAGCAGTTCCCCGGGGGGCCGTACCCCCTACGAGCAGTACTTC.